Listed below are T cell receptor beta chains from one sample, sequenced in a study of blood T cell repertoires in COVID-19. Assay: immunoSEQ multiplex PCR; the TCRdb copy retains only in-frame clones and omits some. The sample yields fewer than 200,000 clones, nearly 90% seen once. Sequences were obtained from peripheral blood. The receptors originated from a man aged 55 to 70 with active or convalescent COVID-19. Both conserved end residues are part of each CDR3. D genes are given only for firm matches. Size is omitted from some rows. Given values are once, few, many or a class for expanded clones.

>TRBV19|TRBJ2-6|-|-
CASSSKSTGANVLTF
TGTGCCAGTAGTTCGAAGAGTACTGGGGCCAACGTCCTGACTTTC
>TRBV6-1|TRBJ1-6|-|-
CASSEAVAGEGALHF
TGTGCCAGCAGTGAAGCGGTGGCAGGGGAAGGGGCCCTCCACTTT
>TRBV5-4|TRBJ1-5|-|-
CASSFGGDPNQPQHF
TGTGCCAGCAGCTTTGGGGGGGATCCAAATCAGCCCCAGCATTTT
>TRBV2|TRBJ1-5|-|-
CASSEGSARGDQPQHF
TGTGCCAGCAGTGAAGGGTCCGCCAGAGGCGATCAGCCCCAGCATTTT
>TRBV14|TRBJ2-1|TRBD2|once
CASSRTSGGAYNEQFF
TGTGCCAGCAGCCGGACTAGCGGGGGGGCCTACAATGAGCAGTTCTTC
>TRBV6-4|TRBJ1-5|TRBD1|-
CASSDPDRASNQPQHF
TGTGCCAGCAGTGACCCCGACAGGGCTAGCAATCAGCCCCAGCATTTT
>TRBV2|TRBJ1-1|TRBD1|-
CASAVVGQGMTEAFF
TGTGCCTCAGCCGTAGTGGGACAGGGAATGACTGAAGCTTTCTTT
>TRBV27|TRBJ1-5|-|-
CASSLTVNQPQHF
TGTGCCAGCAGTTTAACAGTCAATCAGCCCCAGCATTTT
>TRBV5-4|TRBJ1-6|-|-
CASSSYSNSPLHF
TGTGCCAGCAGCTCTTACAGTAATTCACCCCTCCACTTT
>TRBV7-2|TRBJ2-1|TRBD2|once
CASSLGREGEQFF
TGTGCCAGCAGCTTAGGTCGGGAGGGTGAGCAGTTCTTC